These 17 T cell receptor beta chains share one sample of origin, sequenced in a study of T cells in Graves' hyperthyroidism and ophthalmopathy. Using RNA transcripts as the source, TCR beta CDR3 regions were amplified. The TCR CDR3 first-round RT-PCR relied on the HTBI primer set. TCRdb processed the multiplex PCR reads anew with MiXCR; each CDR3 protein has one entry. The sample consists of approximately 430,000 distinct CDR3 sequences, about 15% of them appearing once. Specimen: blood. The receptors come from a man between 18 and 35 years old with Graves' ophthalmopathy.

This clonotype appeared a few times. V is TRBV7-2 and J is TRBJ2-3, with D hard to call. Per the germline V gene, CDR1 is SGHTA and CDR2 is FQGNSA. The CDR3 loop spans 14 amino acids. Trimming left V 7 bases short and J 6 bases short, with 17 bases between. The CDR3 reads CASTLGGSMDTQYF. CDR3 sequence (DNA): TGTGCCAGCACCCTCGGTGGGTCTATGGATACGCAGTATTTT.

There are many counts of this clonotype. CDR3 sequence: CASSQSAGVTNTEAFF. CDR3 in DNA: TGTGCCAGCAGCCAATCGGCAGGGGTGACGAACACTGAAGCTTTCTTT. The rearrangement links TRBV3-1 to TRBJ1-1; D is perhaps TRBD1 (6 bases). The CDR3 is made up of 16 amino acids. Germline V gene sequence: CDR1 LGHDT, CDR2 YNNKEL (reference sequence). Trimming stripped 2 bases from V and 1 base from J, with 14 bases between.

The genes are TRBV9 and TRBJ2-1; 8 positions match TRBD2. The germline V gene has CDR1 SGDLS and CDR2 YYNGEE. The CDR3 is 15 amino acids. V gave up 3 bases and J gave up 1 base; unmatched junction bases: 3. CDR3 in DNA: TGTGCCAGCAGCGATAGCGGGACTTCCTACAATGAGCAGTTCTTC. It yields the protein CASSDSGTSYNEQFF.

Ten or more counts support this clonotype. The J gene is TRBJ1-4, the V gene TRBV12-3 or TRBV12-4, with D maybe TRBD1 (5 bases). The CDR3 spans 16 residues. Between the trimmed V and J ends, which lost 3 bases and 4 bases, there was a span of 15 bases. CDR3 DNA sequence: TGTGCCAGCAGTTTTGGGGCTCGACAGAGTAATGAAAAACTGTTTTTT. Translating gives CASSFGARQSNEKLFF.

This clonotype has at least ten counts. The chain employs TRBV20-1 and TRBJ2-1; 8 bases align to TRBD2. The V and J ends lost 2 bases and 2 bases, in that order; junction bases with no gene match: 5. CDR1 DFQATT and CDR2 SNEGSKA come from the germline V gene (reference sequence). CDR3 length: 15 residues. Here the CDR3 reads CSARRAGGAYNEQFF. In nucleotides, the CDR3 is TGCAGTGCTAGAAGGGCCGGGGGGGCCTACAATGAGCAGTTCTTC.

This clonotype has a handful of counts. CDR3 in amino acids: CASSRYTGELFF. DNA for the CDR3: TGTGCCAGTAGCCGATACACCGGGGAGCTGTTTTTT. The chain joins TRBV19 to TRBJ2-2, with D unclear. The V end lost 6 bases, the J end lost 3 bases, and 5 bases lay between the germline ends. This CDR3 contains 12 residues. Looked up from germline, CDR1 is LNHDA and CDR2 is SQIVND (reference sequence).

At least ten counts were recorded for this clonotype. The gene calls are TRBV6-1 and TRBJ1-2, with a tentative D call TRBD1 (6 bases). The CDR3 contains 13 residues. Trimming stripped 6 bases from V and 8 bases from J, with 16 bases between. From germline, CDR1 is MNHNS and CDR2 SASEGT. CDR3 bases: TGTGCCAGCAGAATAGGGGGGACCTTAGGCTACACCTTC. Translation: CASRIGGTLGYTF.

A few counts support this clonotype. V and J are TRBV4-1 and TRBJ2-2, with 9 bases aligning to TRBD1. Looked up from germline, CDR1 is MGHRA and CDR2 is YSYEKL. The CDR3 is made up of 19 amino acids. J gave up 3 bases and V 1 base, and 12 bases lay outside the gene matches. The CDR3 DNA sequence: TGCGCCAGCAGCCAAGCCCCGGGACAGGGAAAAATATACACCGGGGAGCTGTTTTTT. Translation gives CASSQAPGQGKIYTGELFF.

This clonotype was picked up many times. This rearrangement joins TRBV7-3 to TRBJ1-1; D is unclear. Germline CDR1 SGHTA, CDR2 FQGTGA. V gave up 0 bases and J gave up 1 base, with 9 bases separating them. The CDR3 loop spans 15 amino acids. CDR3 DNA sequence: TGTGCCAGCAGCTTAACGATGGTCCGGAACACTGAAGCTTTCTTT. It yields the protein CASSLTMVRNTEAFF.

This clonotype was seen at least ten times. The rearrangement uses TRBV6-1 and TRBJ2-7; D unresolved. Germline CDR1 reads MNHNS; CDR2 reads SASEGT. CDR3 size: 13 residues. Trimming cost V 3 bases and J 9 bases, with 15 bases left between them. The CDR3 here is CASSDGVGLGQYF. CDR3 in DNA: TGTGCCAGCAGTGATGGTGTCGGATTAGGGCAGTACTTC.

This clonotype was seen at least ten times. V usage is TRBV13 and J usage is TRBJ2-5, with TRBD2 as a possible D gene (6 bases). V lost 4 bases, J lost 0 bases, and 9 bases lay in between. Germline CDR1 is PRHDT and CDR2 is FYEKMQ (reference sequence). The CDR3 contains 14 residues. The CDR3 region is CASSSGLYQETQYF. The DNA for the CDR3 is TGTGCCAGCAGCTCGGGACTCTACCAAGAGACCCAGTACTTC.

This clonotype was observed at least ten times. The chain links TRBV15 to TRBJ2-3; D perhaps matches TRBD1 (5 bases). Germline CDR1 reads LNHNV; CDR2 reads YYDKDF (reference sequence). This CDR3 spans 14 amino acids. Deletions cut 5 bases from V and 0 bases from J, with 9 bases between. The CDR3 protein is CATSFPGSTDTQYF. The CDR3 DNA sequence: TGTGCCACCAGCTTTCCAGGGAGCACAGATACGCAGTATTTT.

This clonotype came up a few times. The chain combines TRBV27 with TRBJ2-3; TRBD1 matches at 11 bases. Germline trimming cut 7 bases from V and 0 bases from J; bases unmatched to any gene: 9. Looked up from germline, CDR1 is MNHEY and CDR2 is SMNVEV (reference sequence). The CDR3 totals 17 residues. The CDR3 bases are TGTGCCAGCACTGACCCGGGACAGGGGGGCAGCACAGATACGCAGTATTTT. Its protein is CASTDPGQGGSTDTQYF.

The chain couples TRBV6-2 or TRBV6-3 to TRBJ1-3; D remains unclear. This CDR3 spans 16 amino acids. CDR1 is MNHEY and CDR2 is SVGEGT in the germline V gene. Deletions cut 5 bases from V and 3 bases from J, with 17 bases between. DNA for the CDR3: TGTGCCAGCAGTCGAACCGACATGGACTTTGGAAACACCATATATTTT. It translates to CASSRTDMDFGNTIYF.

The rearrangement uses TRBV30 and TRBJ2-5, with 8 bases identical to TRBD1. J was trimmed by 4 bases and V by 0 bases; bases with no gene match: 4. Germline V gives CDR1 GTSNPN, CDR2 SVGIG (reference sequence). The CDR3 extends over 14 amino acids. Here the CDR3 reads CAWSVGQGRETQYF. CDR3 DNA sequence: TGTGCCTGGAGTGTAGGACAGGGAAGAGAGACCCAGTACTTC.

This clonotype was seen at least ten times. The CDR3 sequence: CAWSFSGKQPQHF. The CDR3 coding sequence is TGTGCCTGGAGTTTCTCAGGGAAGCAGCCCCAGCATTTT. The chain links TRBV30 to TRBJ1-5; D may be TRBD1 (5 bases). This CDR3 is built from 13 residues. Germline-derived CDR1 and CDR2 are GTSNPN and SVGIG (reference sequence). V lost 2 bases to trimming and J lost 7 bases, with 12 bases between them.

This clonotype was counted only a few times. The genes are TRBV25-1 and TRBJ1-2; 8 bases fit TRBD1. The CDR3 is made up of 15 amino acids. The trim removed 4 bases at V and 2 bases at J, leaving 6 bases unmatched. Germline values: CDR1 MGHDK, CDR2 SYGVNS. The CDR3 region has the DNA TGTGCCAGCAGTGGTTGGACAGGGCTGAACTATGGCTACACCTTC. The encoded protein is CASSGWTGLNYGYTF.